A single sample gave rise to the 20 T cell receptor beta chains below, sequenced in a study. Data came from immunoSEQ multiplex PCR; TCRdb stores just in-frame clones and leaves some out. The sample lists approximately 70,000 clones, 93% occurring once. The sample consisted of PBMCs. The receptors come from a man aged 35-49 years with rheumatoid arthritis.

For the CDR3, the DNA is TGTGCCAGCAGCGACGACAGGGGGAATTACGAGCAGTACTTC. It codes for CASSDDRGNYEQYF. The chain links TRBV7-2 to TRBJ2-7, with 9 nucleotides matching TRBD1. CDR1 is SGHTA, CDR2 FQGNSA, per germline. The CDR3 is 14 residues long. The V and J ends lost 5 bases and 4 bases, in that order; junction bases with no gene match: 6.

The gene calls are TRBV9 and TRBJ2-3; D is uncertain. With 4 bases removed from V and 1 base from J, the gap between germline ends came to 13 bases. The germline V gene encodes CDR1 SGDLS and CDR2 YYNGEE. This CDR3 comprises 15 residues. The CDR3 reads CASSSGNRGTDTQYF. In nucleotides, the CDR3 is TGTGCCAGCAGCTCCGGCAATCGGGGCACAGATACGCAGTATTTT.

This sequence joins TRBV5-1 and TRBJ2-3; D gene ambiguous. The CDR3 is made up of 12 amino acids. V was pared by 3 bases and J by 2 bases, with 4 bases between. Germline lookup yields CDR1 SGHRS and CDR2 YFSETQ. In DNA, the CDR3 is TGCGCCAGCAGCTCAACCACAGATACGCAGTATTTT. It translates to CASSSTTDTQYF.

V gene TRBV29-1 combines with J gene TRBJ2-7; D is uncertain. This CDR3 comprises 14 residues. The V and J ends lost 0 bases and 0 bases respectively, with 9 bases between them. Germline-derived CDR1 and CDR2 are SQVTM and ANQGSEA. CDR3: CSVEEAGSSYEQYF. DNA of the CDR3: TGCAGCGTTGAAGAGGCAGGCTCCTCCTACGAGCAGTACTTC.

CDR3 coding DNA: TGTGCCAGCAGTCCGAAGAGGGGCGTGAGCACCGGGGAGCTGTTTTTT. Translated, it gives CASSPKRGVSTGELFF. The chain uses TRBV27 and TRBJ2-2, with D perhaps being TRBD1 or TRBD2 (5 bases each). The CDR3 has 16 residues. V lost 5 bases and J lost 4, with 17 bases in between. Germline V gene sequence: CDR1 MNHEY, CDR2 SMNVEV (reference sequence).

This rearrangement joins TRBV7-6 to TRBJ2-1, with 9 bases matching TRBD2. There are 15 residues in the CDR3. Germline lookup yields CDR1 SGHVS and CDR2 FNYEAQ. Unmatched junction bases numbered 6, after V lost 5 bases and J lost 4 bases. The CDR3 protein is CASSQTSGPYNEQFF. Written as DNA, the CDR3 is TGTGCCAGCAGCCAGACTAGCGGCCCTTACAATGAGCAGTTCTTC.

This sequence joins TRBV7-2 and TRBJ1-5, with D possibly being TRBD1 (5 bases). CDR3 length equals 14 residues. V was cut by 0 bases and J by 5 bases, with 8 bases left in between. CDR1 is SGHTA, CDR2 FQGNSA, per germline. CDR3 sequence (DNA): TGTGCCAGCAGCTTAGCGGGGGGGGATCAGCCCCAGCATTTT. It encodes CASSLAGGDQPQHF.

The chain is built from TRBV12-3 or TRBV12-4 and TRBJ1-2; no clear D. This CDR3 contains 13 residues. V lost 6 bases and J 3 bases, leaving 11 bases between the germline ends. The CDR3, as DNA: TGTGCCAGCAGCCCCGGGAGAGACTATGGCTACACCTTC. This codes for CASSPGRDYGYTF.

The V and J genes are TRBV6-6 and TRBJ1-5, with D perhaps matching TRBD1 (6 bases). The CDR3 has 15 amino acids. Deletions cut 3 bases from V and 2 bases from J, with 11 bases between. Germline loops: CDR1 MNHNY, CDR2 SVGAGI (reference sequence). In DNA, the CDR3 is TGTGCCAGCAGTTATGGGGGGCACCGCAATCAGCCCCAGCATTTT. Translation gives CASSYGGHRNQPQHF.

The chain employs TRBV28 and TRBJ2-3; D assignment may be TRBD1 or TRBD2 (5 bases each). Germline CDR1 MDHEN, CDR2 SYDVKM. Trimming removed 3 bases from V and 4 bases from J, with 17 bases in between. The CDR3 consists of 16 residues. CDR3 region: CASSFSGARGADTQYF. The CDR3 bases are TGTGCCAGCAGTTTCTCTGGGGCGAGGGGCGCAGATACGCAGTATTTT.

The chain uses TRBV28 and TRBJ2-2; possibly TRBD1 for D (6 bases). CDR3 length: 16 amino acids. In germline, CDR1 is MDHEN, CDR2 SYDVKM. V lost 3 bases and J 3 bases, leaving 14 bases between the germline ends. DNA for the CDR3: TGTGCCAGCAGTTTCCCAGACAGGCGAGACACCGGGGAGCTGTTTTTT. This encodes CASSFPDRRDTGELFF.

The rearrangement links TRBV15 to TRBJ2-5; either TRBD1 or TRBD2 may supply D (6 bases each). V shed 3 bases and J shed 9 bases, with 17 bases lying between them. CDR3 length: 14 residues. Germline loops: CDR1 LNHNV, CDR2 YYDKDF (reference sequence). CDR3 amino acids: CATSRRGDGAPQYF. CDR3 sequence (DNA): TGTGCCACCAGCAGGAGGGGGGACGGGGCGCCCCAGTACTTC.

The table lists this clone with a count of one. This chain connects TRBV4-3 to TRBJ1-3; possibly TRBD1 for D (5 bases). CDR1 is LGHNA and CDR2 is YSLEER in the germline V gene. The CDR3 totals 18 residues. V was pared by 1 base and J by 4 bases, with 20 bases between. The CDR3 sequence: CASSQAPPTVLGGNTIYF. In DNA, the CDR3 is TGCGCCAGCAGCCAAGCTCCACCGACAGTCCTAGGGGGAAACACCATATATTTT.

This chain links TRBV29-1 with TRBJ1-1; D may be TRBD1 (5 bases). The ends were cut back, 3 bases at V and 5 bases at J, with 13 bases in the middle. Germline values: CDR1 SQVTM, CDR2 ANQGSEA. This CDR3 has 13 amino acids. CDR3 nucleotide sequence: TGCAGCGTTGAGGGGCAGGGAAGTACTGAAGCTTTCTTT. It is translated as CSVEGQGSTEAFF.

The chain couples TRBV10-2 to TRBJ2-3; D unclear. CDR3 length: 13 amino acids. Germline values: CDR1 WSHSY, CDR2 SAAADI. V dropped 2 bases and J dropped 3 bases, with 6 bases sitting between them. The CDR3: CASSEDLTDTQYF. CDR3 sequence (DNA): TGCGCCAGCAGTGAGGACCTGACAGATACGCAGTATTTT.

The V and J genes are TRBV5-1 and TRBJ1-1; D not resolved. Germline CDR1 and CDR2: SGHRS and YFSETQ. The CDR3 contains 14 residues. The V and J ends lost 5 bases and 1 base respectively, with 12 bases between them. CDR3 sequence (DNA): TGCGCCAGCAGACCGGACGGTAGGAACACTGAAGCTTTCTTT. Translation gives CASRPDGRNTEAFF. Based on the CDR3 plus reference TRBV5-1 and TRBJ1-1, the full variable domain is KAGVTQTPRYLIKTRGQQVTLSCSPISGHRSVSWYQQTPGQGLQFLFEYFSETQRNKGNFPGRFSGRQFSNSRSEMNVSTLELGDSALYLCASRPDGRNTEAFFGQGTRLTVV.

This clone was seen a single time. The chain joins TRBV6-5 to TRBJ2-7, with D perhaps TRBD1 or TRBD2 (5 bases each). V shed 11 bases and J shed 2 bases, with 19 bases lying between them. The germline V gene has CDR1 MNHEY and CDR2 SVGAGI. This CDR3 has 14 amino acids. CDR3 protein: CALFGVGTTYEQYF. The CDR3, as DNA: TGTGCCTTATTCGGGGTCGGGACCACCTACGAGCAGTACTTC.

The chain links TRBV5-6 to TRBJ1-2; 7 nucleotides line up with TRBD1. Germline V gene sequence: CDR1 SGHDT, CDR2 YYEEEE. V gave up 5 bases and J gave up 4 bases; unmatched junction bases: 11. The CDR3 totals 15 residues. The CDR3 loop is CASRELRAGGYGYTF. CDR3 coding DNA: TGTGCCAGCAGAGAGCTCCGGGCAGGGGGCTATGGCTACACCTTC.

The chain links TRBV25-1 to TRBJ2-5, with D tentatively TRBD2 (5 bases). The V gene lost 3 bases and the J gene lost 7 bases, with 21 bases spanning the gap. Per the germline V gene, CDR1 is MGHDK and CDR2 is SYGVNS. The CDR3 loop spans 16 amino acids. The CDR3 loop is CASSDSTKGVLRTQYF. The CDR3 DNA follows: TGTGCCAGCAGTGACTCCACCAAGGGAGTCCTGAGGACCCAGTACTTC.

The CDR3 spells CASSPGSPNNEQFF. The CDR3 bases are TGTGCCAGCAGTCCAGGGAGCCCCAACAATGAGCAGTTCTTC. The chain recombines TRBV28 with TRBJ2-1; TRBD1 or TRBD2 may be the D gene (5 bases each). CDR1 is MDHEN and CDR2 is SYDVKM in the germline V gene. The CDR3 is made up of 14 amino acids. Trimming removed 5 bases at V and 5 bases at J, with 13 bases between.